The 7 T cell receptor beta chains below all came from one sample that was sequenced in a study of CD8 T cells in Susac syndrome. After extraction with the RNeasy kit, about 0.45 to 1 ug of the RNA was reverse transcribed using random hexamers. TCRdb re-called the immunoSEQ multiplex PCR reads through MiXCR, storing one row per CDR3 protein. The table includes about 180,000 distinct CDR3 sequences, approximately 93% detected once. Sequencing input: CD4+ T cells from PBMCs. These receptor sequences come from a human donor with multiple sclerosis.

This chain uses TRBV7-2 with TRBJ1-1; no clear D. Germline V lookup: CDR1 SGHTA, CDR2 FQGNSA. The CDR3 spans 14 residues. Trimming pared 1 base from V and 0 bases from J, leaving 6 bases between. CDR3 sequence: CASSLGRVNTEAFF. Here the CDR3 DNA reads TGTGCCAGCAGCTTAGGGAGGGTGAACACTGAAGCTTTCTTT. Full variable domain (rest looked up from reference TRBV7-2 and TRBJ1-1): GAGVSQSPSNKVTEKGKDVELRCDPISGHTALYWYRQSLGQGLEFLIYFQGNSAPDKSGLPSDRFSAERTGGSVSTLTIQRTQQEDSAVYLCASSLGRVNTEAFFGQGTRLTVV.

This clonotype has just one count. The genes are TRBV6-6 and TRBJ2-7; possibly TRBD2 for D (7 bases). The V end was cut by 5 bases, the J end by 6 bases, with 20 bases between. Per the germline V gene, CDR1 is MNHNY and CDR2 is SVGAGI (reference sequence). CDR3 length equals 15 residues. The CDR3: CASSDQGRENGEQYF. The CDR3 nucleotides read TGTGCCAGCAGTGACCAGGGGCGGGAGAATGGCGAGCAGTACTTC.

This chain joins TRBV18 and TRBJ1-3; the D gene is possibly TRBD1 (5 bases). This CDR3 is built from 19 residues. Trimming shortened V by 3 bases and J by 4 bases, and 25 bases separated the two germline ends. Germline V gives CDR1 KGHSH, CDR2 LQKENI. The CDR3 loop reads CASSPRAKTDSFLGNTIYF. For the CDR3, the DNA is TGTGCCAGCTCACCCCGAGCGAAGACAGACTCCTTTTTAGGAAACACCATATATTTT.

The CDR3 region is CASSSPGLDYEQYF. CDR3 nucleotides: TGTGCCAGCAGCAGTCCGGGACTAGACTACGAGCAGTACTTC. This chain joins TRBV12-3 or TRBV12-4 and TRBJ2-7; 8 nucleotides match TRBD2. The J segment lost 3 bases and the V segment lost 6 bases, leaving 7 bases of the junction unmatched. The CDR3 extends over 14 amino acids.

The V gene is TRBV28, the J gene TRBJ2-7, with 11 bases matching TRBD2. There are 15 residues in the CDR3. The V segment lost 6 bases and the J segment 3 bases; nucleotides outside the gene matches: 7. In germline, CDR1 is MDHEN, CDR2 SYDVKM. The chain's CDR3 is CASSSGTSGIYEQYF. In nucleotides, the CDR3 is TGTGCCAGCAGCTCCGGGACTAGCGGAATCTACGAGCAGTACTTC. The complete variable domain, with remaining parts taken from reference TRBV28 and TRBJ2-7, reads DVKVTQSSRYLVKRTGEKVFLECVQDMDHENMFWYRQDPGLGLRLIYFSYDVKMKEKGDIPEGYSVSREKKERFSLILESASTNQTSMYLCASSSGTSGIYEQYFGPGTRLTVT.

The gene calls are TRBV30 and TRBJ2-1; tentative D call: TRBD2 (6 bases). V was shortened by 2 bases and J by 6 bases, with 17 bases between the two germline ends. The CDR3 extends over 15 amino acids. Germline values: CDR1 GTSNPN, CDR2 SVGIG (reference sequence). CDR3 coding DNA: TGTGCCTGGAGTTGGGCCGGGACTGCGCCCAATGAGCAGTTCTTC. Protein: CAWSWAGTAPNEQFF. The whole variable domain, remainder taken from reference TRBV30 and TRBJ2-1, is SQTIHQWPATLVQPVGSPLSLECTVEGTSNPNLYWYRQAAGRGLQLLFYSVGIGQISSEVPQNLSASRPQDRQFILSSKKLLLSDSGFYLCAWSWAGTAPNEQFFGPGTRLTVL.

The chain carries TRBV5-4 and TRBJ1-2; D is undetermined. CDR1 and CDR2 (germline): SGHNT, YYREEE (reference sequence). The CDR3 has 14 residues. V was pared by 0 bases and J by 4 bases, with 10 bases between. The CDR3 protein is CASSLEESGYGYTF. The CDR3 DNA sequence: TGTGCCAGCAGCTTGGAGGAATCCGGCTATGGCTACACCTTC. Complete variable domain (other parts from reference TRBV5-4 and TRBJ1-2): ETGVTQSPTHLIKTRGQQVTLRCSSQSGHNTVSWYQQALGQGPQFIFQYYREEENGRGNFPPRFSGLQFPNYSSELNVNALELDDSALYLCASSLEESGYGYTFGSGTRLTVV.